Included here is one T cell receptor (beta chain) sequence, with context. As yet, its antigen is unknown. Second-dose intervals of approximately 4 or approximately 12 weeks were pooled. Germline V gene sequence: CDR1 LNHDA, CDR2 SQIVND (reference sequence). The CDR3 covers 16 residues. With 0 bases clipped from V and 6 bases from J, the junction kept 7 bases outside the gene matches. Some clones are missing from TCRdb's copy, which holds only in-frame ones; the method was immunoSEQ multiplex PCR. The sample comprises approximately 210,000 clones, 90% to 95% of which are singletons, and roughly 3.5% rests with the top ten. The data are from a study of T cell responses to AZD1222 COVID-19 vaccine. Study results and limitations: Donors were mostly white British, more females; clonal diversity possibly underestimated. Only 6 or 7 AZD1222 recipients tested seropositive at baseline.

This clonotype was obtained from an adult who received the AZD1222 COVID-19 vaccine. Sample: peripheral blood, taken 28 days after the second AZD1222 dose. This chain joins TRBV19 and TRBJ1-2; 10 bases align to TRBD1. The DNA of the CDR3 is TGTGCCAGTAGTATAGATTTGGGACAGGGGAGGAATGGCTACACCTTC. As protein: CASSIDLGQGRNGYTF.